Following are 21 T cell receptor beta chains from one sample sequenced in a study of post-analysis software for immune sequencing data. Whole-study findings and limits: Relative to controls, patients had five TRBV segments at higher frequency, with TRBV5-6, TRBV5-1 and TRBV20-1 among these.

Their specific antigens are unknown. Prepared TCR beta cDNA libraries contained unique molecular identifiers. One entry per CDR3 protein results from TCRdb running MiXCR on the PCR reads. The top ten hold 11% of the sample, which has some 690,000 distinct CDR3 sequences, approximately 60% seen once. Sequenced: blood. The receptors shown here come from a girl aged 2 to 9 with multiple sclerosis.

The chain has TRBV29-1 and TRBJ2-1; the D gene is possibly TRBD2 (6 bases). Per the germline V gene, CDR1 is SQVTM and CDR2 is ANQGSEA. The CDR3 consists of 13 residues. CDR3 bases: TGCAGTACGCATAGCGGAACCTACAATGAGCAGTTCTTC. As protein: CSTHSGTYNEQFF.

V is TRBV10-3 and J is TRBJ1-2; possibly TRBD1 for D (5 bases). This CDR3 spans 11 amino acids. CDR1 and CDR2 from the germline V gene are ENHRY and SYGVKD. The V gene lost 9 bases and the J gene lost 7 bases, with 12 bases spanning the gap. The CDR3 loop is CAIQYGGGYTF. CDR3 in DNA: TGTGCCATACAGTACGGGGGTGGCTACACCTTC.

This clonotype appeared a single time. The chain recombines TRBV11-1 with TRBJ2-5, with D unclear. CDR1 is SGHAT and CDR2 is FQDESV in the germline V gene (reference sequence). V was trimmed by 4 bases and J by 5 bases, leaving 11 bases between them. CDR3 size: 13 residues. CDR3 in DNA: TGTGCCAGCAGCTCTTTGATTAGGGAGACCCAGTACTTC. This encodes CASSSLIRETQYF.

This clonotype was detected a few times. V gene TRBV7-2 combines with J gene TRBJ2-3; 12 bases are shared with TRBD2. Per germline, CDR1 SGHTA and CDR2 FQGNSA. CDR3 length equals 17 residues. Trimming at V came to 4 bases and at J to 4 bases, leaving 9 bases not matched to a gene. The DNA of the CDR3 is TGTGCCAGCAGCTCCCCTAGCGGGAGGGCCCGGGCAGATACGCAGTATTTT. Translated, it gives CASSSPSGRARADTQYF.

The V and J genes are TRBV5-5 and TRBJ2-7, with TRBD1 matching over 9 bases. This CDR3 is built from 15 residues. The germline V gene has CDR1 SGHKS and CDR2 YYEKEE (reference sequence). The junction had 5 bases not matched to a gene; V was cut back by 0 bases and J by 4 bases. CDR3 sequence reads: CASSLAGQGIYEQYF. CDR3 DNA: TGTGCCAGCAGCTTGGCCGGACAGGGGATTTACGAGCAGTACTTC.

The chain employs TRBV5-1 and TRBJ2-1; D is ambiguous. CDR3 length: 17 amino acids. V was shortened by 0 bases and J by 0 bases, with 13 bases between the two germline ends. Germline V CDR1 and CDR2: SGHRS, YFSETQ. The CDR3 sequence: CASSLVRITTSYNEQFF. In DNA, the CDR3 is TGCGCCAGCAGCTTGGTGAGGATAACTACCTCCTACAATGAGCAGTTCTTC. The full variable domain, rest sourced from reference TRBV5-1 and TRBJ2-1, is KAGVTQTPRYLIKTRGQQVTLSCSPISGHRSVSWYQQTPGQGLQFLFEYFSETQRNKGNFPGRFSGRQFSNSRSEMNVSTLELGDSALYLCASSLVRITTSYNEQFFGPGTRLTVL.

This clonotype was picked up many times. This chain links TRBV7-2 with TRBJ2-5; TRBD1 aligns across 9 bases. The CDR3 length is 14 residues. V lost 5 bases to trimming and J lost 4 bases; unmatched junction nucleotides: 5. CDR1 SGHTA and CDR2 FQGNSA come from the germline V gene. In nucleotides, the CDR3 is TGTGCCAGCAGCCCTCGGACAGGGGCAGAGACCCAGTACTTC. As protein: CASSPRTGAETQYF.

This chain connects TRBV5-6 to TRBJ1-6, with D tentatively TRBD1 (6 bases). The V end lost 4 bases, the J end lost 0 bases, and 14 bases lay between the germline ends. CDR3 length: 17 amino acids. Germline assignment: CDR1 SGHDT and CDR2 YYEEEE. The CDR3 protein is CASSPIGQSSYNSPLHF. DNA of the CDR3: TGTGCCAGCAGCCCGATAGGACAGAGCTCCTATAATTCACCCCTCCACTTT.

Here the CDR3 DNA reads TGTGCCAGCAGTTACGAACCTCAGGACAGACAGCCCCAGCATTTT. Amino acids: CASSYEPQDRQPQHF. The chain recombines TRBV6-2 or TRBV6-3 with TRBJ1-5; D is perhaps TRBD1 (6 bases). Deletions cut 2 bases from V and 7 bases from J, with 15 bases between. The CDR3 covers 15 residues. Germline CDR1 reads MNHEY; CDR2 reads SVGEGT.

The chain's CDR3 is CASSYRYLGQGFYGYTF. The CDR3 DNA reads TGTGCCAGCAGTTACCGATATCTGGGACAGGGGTTCTATGGCTACACCTTC. This sequence joins TRBV6-5 and TRBJ1-2; 10 bases fit TRBD1. The CDR3 sequence is 17 residues long. CDR1 is MNHEY, CDR2 SVGAGI, per germline. V shed 2 bases, J shed 4 bases, and the junction held 10 bases outside the gene matches.

This chain uses TRBV6-5 with TRBJ1-6; D possibly corresponds to TRBD1 (6 bases). Per the germline V gene, CDR1 is MNHEY and CDR2 is SVGAGI. V was clipped by 0 bases and J by 9 bases, with 18 bases between them. The CDR3 is 17 amino acids. CDR3 coding DNA: TGTGCCAGCAGTTACTCGAAATCAGGGGAGGGTTTTTCACCCCTCCACTTT. Protein sequence: CASSYSKSGEGFSPLHF.

The table lists this clonotype with many counts. The chain combines TRBV5-1 with TRBJ2-7, with 9 nucleotides matching TRBD2. CDR3 length equals 16 residues. Germline loops: CDR1 SGHRS, CDR2 YFSETQ. V dropped 4 bases and J dropped 2; count of bases not matched to a gene: 10. CDR3 in DNA: TGCGCCAGCAGCGTACGGACTAGCGTAAATACCTACGAGCAGTACTTC. Protein product: CASSVRTSVNTYEQYF. The variable domain in full, with the rest retrieved from reference TRBV5-1 and TRBJ2-7, is KAGVTQTPRYLIKTRGQQVTLSCSPISGHRSVSWYQQTPGQGLQFLFEYFSETQRNKGNFPGRFSGRQFSNSRSEMNVSTLELGDSALYLCASSVRTSVNTYEQYFGPGTRLTVT.

The chain's CDR3 is CASSFGDRANTGELFF. The CDR3, as DNA: TGCGCCAGCAGCTTCGGGGACAGGGCCAACACCGGGGAGCTGTTTTTT. This rearrangement joins TRBV5-1 to TRBJ2-2; 9 nucleotides match TRBD1. CDR1 and CDR2 (germline): SGHRS, YFSETQ. With 2 bases clipped from V and 2 bases from J, the junction kept 4 bases outside the gene matches. CDR3 length: 16 residues.

This clonotype came up a few times. The V gene is TRBV29-1, the J gene TRBJ2-3; maybe TRBD2 (5 bases). This CDR3 has 16 amino acids. Germline CDR1 SQVTM, CDR2 ANQGSEA. Trimming removed 5 bases at V and 5 bases at J, with 23 bases between. The CDR3 coding sequence is TGCAGCGTTCTCTTGGTTGCGGGCCACCTGAGAGATACGCAGTATTTT. Its protein product is CSVLLVAGHLRDTQYF.

The chain employs TRBV7-9 and TRBJ2-1; maybe TRBD2 (6 bases). V was shortened by 5 bases and J by 10 bases, with 24 bases between the two germline ends. This CDR3 comprises 16 residues. CDR1 SEHNR and CDR2 FQNEAQ come from the germline V gene (reference sequence). The CDR3 reads CASSTRGLIDVGEQFF. CDR3 sequence (DNA): TGTGCCAGCAGCACCCGGGGACTCATTGACGTCGGCGAGCAGTTCTTC.

This rearrangement joins TRBV15 to TRBJ2-3; a possible D gene is TRBD2 (5 bases). Trimming pared 6 bases from V and 2 bases from J, leaving 15 bases between. CDR1 is LNHNV, CDR2 YYDKDF, per germline (reference sequence). This CDR3 contains 15 residues. Written as DNA, the CDR3 is TGTGCCACCAGTCGGGGTTCCGACCCCACAGATACGCAGTATTTT. Protein product: CATSRGSDPTDTQYF.

The chain combines TRBV6-1 with TRBJ2-1; 9 positions agree with TRBD2. V trimming: 6 bases; J trimming: 0 bases; junction bases outside the gene matches: 15. The CDR3 covers 19 residues. Per the germline V gene, CDR1 is MNHNS and CDR2 is SASEGT. CDR3 nucleotide sequence: TGTGCCAGCAGGGCTCGAGGGGTAGGCGGGAGGGACTCCTACAATGAGCAGTTCTTC. It yields the protein CASRARGVGGRDSYNEQFF.

The chain carries TRBV5-5 and TRBJ2-4, with 14 bases lining up with TRBD2. The CDR3 consists of 15 residues. Germline CDR1 SGHKS, CDR2 YYEKEE (reference sequence). V shed 3 bases, J shed 13 bases, and the junction held 9 bases outside the gene matches. CDR3 sequence: CASSSGLAGVNEQYF. Here the CDR3 DNA reads TGTGCCAGCAGCTCGGGACTAGCGGGAGTCAATGAGCAGTACTTC.

The rearrangement uses TRBV20-1 and TRBJ2-7; 10 bases agree with TRBD1. CDR3 length: 14 amino acids. The J segment lost 4 bases and the V segment lost 2 bases, leaving 5 bases of the junction unmatched. Germline values: CDR1 DFQATT, CDR2 SNEGSKA (reference sequence). CDR3 in DNA: TGCAGTGCTAGATGGCCGGGACAGGGGTACGAGCAGTACTTC. This gives the protein CSARWPGQGYEQYF.

This clonotype was recorded once. The chain recombines TRBV5-5 with TRBJ1-1; D unclear. Germline lookup yields CDR1 SGHKS and CDR2 YYEKEE (reference sequence). The CDR3 covers 14 residues. The ends were cut back, 0 bases at V and 5 bases at J, with 11 bases in the middle. For the CDR3, the DNA is TGTGCCAGCAGCTTGGCCATCCTGAGGACTGAAGCTTTCTTT. Amino acids: CASSLAILRTEAFF.

The chain uses TRBV20-1 and TRBJ1-2; tentative D call: TRBD1 (5 bases). Germline CDR1 reads DFQATT; CDR2 reads SNEGSKA (reference sequence). The CDR3 loop spans 13 amino acids. V was cut by 3 bases and J by 1 base, with 9 bases left in between. The DNA for the CDR3 is TGCAGTGCTAGGGGGACCGATAACTATGGCTACACCTTC. Its translation: CSARGTDNYGYTF.